Here is one T cell receptor beta chain with its context. This clone was detected a few times. The antigen it binds to is not known. It has no much larger one-base neighbor in the sample; base qualities were not kept. This specimen belongs to a study of beta chain features in type 1 diabetes (dated by TCRdb to the late 2010s). Regarding the complete study: Mean age, gender distribution, total cell number and subset yield did not differ between patients and healthy donors. A total of just under 110,000,000 sorted cells were examined across all samples, and RNA yield correlated strongly with the number of cells per subset. In the study, TCRB repertoires of sorted circulating CD4+ T cell subsets from recently diagnosed type 1 diabetes patients were compared with those of matched healthy donors. Regulatory and stem cell-like memory subsets were obtained from only 8 patients and roughly eight healthy donors, while naive and central memory subsets were obtained from all 30 or so donors. Results the study describes overall, beyond this receptor: Only small numbers of individuals were included in the HLA sub-analyses, which left unresolved whether HLA type had any influence on TCRB rearrangement. Because cDNA was sequenced instead of genomic DNA, highly expressing activated cells could be over-represented, though the groups showed no difference in activation or CD3 levels. The naive, central memory and regulatory TCRB repertoires appeared to resemble one another more closely among patients than among healthy donors. At VDJ recombination sites, patients with type 1 diabetes made fewer insertions and deleted more nucleotides, a pattern implying thymic rearrangement abnormalities. PCR may preferentially amplify shorter templates, but because patient and control samples were amplified and corrected together, any resulting skew would affect both groups equally. In all four CD4+ subsets, TCRB CDR3 length was moderately but significantly shorter in type 1 diabetes patients.

The entire isolated RNA was reverse transcribed using the High Capacity cDNA Reverse Transcription Kit, and thus expressed TCRB transcripts were sequenced. Naive, central memory and regulatory T cell samples underwent deep immunoSEQ sequencing, averaging about 3.57 million total reads per sample. After sorted cells were lysed in RLT buffer, RNA was extracted with DNase-treated RNeasy Micro or Mini kits, with the choice depending on cell number. To prevent cross-contamination, each cell subset was processed individually, whereas patient and healthy donor samples were processed jointly. TCRB sequences were amplified from cDNA with the immunoSEQ multiplex PCR, producing 87-bp fragments spanning the CDR3 region. Sequencing of the amplicons was performed on the Illumina HiSeq platform. On the authors' methods: PCR bias was corrected computationally using synthetic template baselines, and reads within Hamming distance 2 were collapsed, with unmergeable singletons discarded. Reads were aligned to IMGT to assign V, D and J genes, CDR3 length, and insertions or deletions at six rearrangement sites. Within each subset, clonotype counts were normalized to sorted cell number, after which true diversity and Gini coefficients were computed with the tcR R package. Repertoire sharing was quantified using the overlap coefficient calculated on TCRB nucleotide sequences. Out-of-frame TCRB sequences from naive cells were analyzed as a proxy for the pre-selection repertoire. The source is immuneACCESS, and TCRdb retained only in-frame sequences with V and J called. Part of the clones is not carried over; for the studies checked, unresolved V genes explain less than half of this, and the remainder is unexplained. D and trimming were read from the DNA, whereas the V and J calls and clone size are those reported in that table. For this sample the table gives about 270,000 clones, of which over 12% were detected only once. 0.026% of the sample belongs to the ten largest clones.

Each donor gave one peripheral blood draw, averaging roughly 120 mL, which was collected into heparinised tubes. A BD FACSAria II was used to sort naive, central memory, regulatory and stem cell-like memory CD4+ T cells with a panel that included CD45RO, CCR7, CD25, CD127, CD95 and CD27. A purity above 95% was achieved for all sorted populations. PBMCs were separated immediately by Lymphoprep density gradient centrifugation and were stained directly, without being cultured. So that batch effects would be minimized, each experiment stained and sorted samples in pairs, pairing one healthy donor with one patient. Input material: naive CD4+ T cells from blood. The cell subset or site label, read with the paper, signifies: true naive CD4+ T cells. This TCR was sampled from a middle-aged woman in good health.

The sequenced DNA is TGTGCCAGCAGTGACACCCCTAGCGGGGGTGAGACCCAGTACTTC. It specifies CASSDTPSGGETQYF. The rearranged segments are TRBV25-1 and TRBJ2-5, and 10 junction bases match TRBD2. Taken from the germline V gene, the CDR1 and CDR2 loops are MGHDK and SYGVNS. At the junction V is shortened by 3 bases and J by 5 bases; bases outside the gene matches: 6. The CDR3 has 15 amino acids, counting the end cysteine and phenylalanine. Only the CDR3 region is kept as DNA, spanning 45 bases read in frame from base 1.